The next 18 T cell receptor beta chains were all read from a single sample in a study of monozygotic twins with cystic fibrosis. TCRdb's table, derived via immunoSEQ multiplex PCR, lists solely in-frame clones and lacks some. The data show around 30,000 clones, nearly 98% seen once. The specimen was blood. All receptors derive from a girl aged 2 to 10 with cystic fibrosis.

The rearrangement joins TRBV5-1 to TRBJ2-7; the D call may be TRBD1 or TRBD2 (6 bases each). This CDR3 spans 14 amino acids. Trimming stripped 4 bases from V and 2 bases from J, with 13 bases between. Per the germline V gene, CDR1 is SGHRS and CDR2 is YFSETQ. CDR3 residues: CASSPGGPPYEQYF. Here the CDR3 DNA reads TGCGCCAGCAGCCCCGGGGGCCCCCCCTACGAGCAGTACTTC.

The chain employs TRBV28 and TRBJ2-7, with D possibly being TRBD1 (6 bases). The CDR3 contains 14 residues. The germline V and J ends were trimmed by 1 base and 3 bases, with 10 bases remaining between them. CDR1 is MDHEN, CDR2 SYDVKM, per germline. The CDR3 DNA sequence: TGTGCCAGCAGTTTATCAGGGGCCCACTACGAGCAGTACTTC. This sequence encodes CASSLSGAHYEQYF.

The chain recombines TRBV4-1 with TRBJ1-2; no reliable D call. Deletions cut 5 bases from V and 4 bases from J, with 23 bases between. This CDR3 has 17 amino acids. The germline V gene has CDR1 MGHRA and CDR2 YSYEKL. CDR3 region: CASSITVTYETTYGYTF. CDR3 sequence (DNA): TGCGCCAGCAGCATCACCGTAACTTACGAAACCACCTATGGCTACACCTTC.

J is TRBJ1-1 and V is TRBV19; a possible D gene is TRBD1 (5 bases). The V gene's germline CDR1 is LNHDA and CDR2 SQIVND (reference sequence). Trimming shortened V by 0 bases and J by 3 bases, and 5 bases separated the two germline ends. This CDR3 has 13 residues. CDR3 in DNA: TGTGCCAGTAGTATAGACAGGGACACTGAAGCTTTCTTT. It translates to CASSIDRDTEAFF. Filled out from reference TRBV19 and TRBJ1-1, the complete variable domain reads DGGITQSPKYLFRKEGQNVTLSCEQNLNHDAMYWYRQDPGQGLRLIYYSQIVNDFQKGDIAEGYSVSREKKESFPLTVTSAQKNPTAFYLCASSIDRDTEAFFGQGTRLTVV.

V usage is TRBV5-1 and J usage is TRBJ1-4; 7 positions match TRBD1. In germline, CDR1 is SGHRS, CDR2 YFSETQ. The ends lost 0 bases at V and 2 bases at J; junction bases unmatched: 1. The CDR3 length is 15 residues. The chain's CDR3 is CASSLEGGTNEKLFF. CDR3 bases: TGCGCCAGCAGCTTGGAAGGGGGCACTAATGAAAAACTGTTTTTT.

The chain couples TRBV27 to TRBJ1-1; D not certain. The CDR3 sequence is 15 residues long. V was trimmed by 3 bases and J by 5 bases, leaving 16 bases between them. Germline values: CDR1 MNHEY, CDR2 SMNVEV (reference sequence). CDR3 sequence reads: CASSLGSRGFTEAFF. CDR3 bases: TGTGCCAGCAGTTTGGGGTCGAGAGGGTTTACTGAAGCTTTCTTT.

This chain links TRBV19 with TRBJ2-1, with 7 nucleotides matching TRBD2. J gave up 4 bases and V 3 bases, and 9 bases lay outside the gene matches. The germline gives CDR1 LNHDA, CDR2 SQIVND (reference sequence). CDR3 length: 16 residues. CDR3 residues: CASSIMGTTSYNEQFF. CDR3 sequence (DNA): TGTGCCAGTAGTATCATGGGGACTACAAGTTACAATGAGCAGTTCTTC.

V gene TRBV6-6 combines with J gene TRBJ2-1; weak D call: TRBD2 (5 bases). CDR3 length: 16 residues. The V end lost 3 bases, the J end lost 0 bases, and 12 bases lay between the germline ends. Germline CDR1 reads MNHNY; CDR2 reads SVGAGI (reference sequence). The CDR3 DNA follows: TGTGCCAGCAGTTATTTCCTAGGGAGCTCCTACAATGAGCAGTTCTTC. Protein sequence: CASSYFLGSSYNEQFF.

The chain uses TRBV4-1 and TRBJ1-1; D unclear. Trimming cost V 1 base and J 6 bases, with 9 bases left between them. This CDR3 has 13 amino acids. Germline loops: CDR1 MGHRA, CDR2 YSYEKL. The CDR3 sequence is CASSQAPGAEAFF. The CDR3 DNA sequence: TGCGCCAGCAGCCAAGCCCCCGGGGCTGAAGCTTTCTTT.

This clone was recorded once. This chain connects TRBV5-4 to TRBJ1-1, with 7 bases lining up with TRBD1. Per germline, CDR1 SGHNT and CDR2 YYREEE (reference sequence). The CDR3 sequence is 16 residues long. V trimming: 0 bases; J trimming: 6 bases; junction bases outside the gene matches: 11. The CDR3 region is CASSLGGGQYTPEAFF. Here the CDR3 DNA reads TGTGCCAGCAGCTTGGGAGGGGGCCAGTACACTCCTGAAGCTTTCTTT.

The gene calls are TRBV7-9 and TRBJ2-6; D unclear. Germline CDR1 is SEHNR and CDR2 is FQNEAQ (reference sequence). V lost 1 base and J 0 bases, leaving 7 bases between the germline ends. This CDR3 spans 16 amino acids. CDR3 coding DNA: TGTGCCAGCAGCTTAGGAAGGAACTCTGGGGCCAACGTCCTGACTTTC. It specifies CASSLGRNSGANVLTF.

The DNA of the CDR3 is TGTGCCAGCAGTGAAGTGGCTAGCGGGAGGGCCTACAATGAGCAGTTCTTC. It yields the protein CASSEVASGRAYNEQFF. The rearrangement links TRBV2 to TRBJ2-1; 12 bases match TRBD2. J gave up 2 bases and V 1 base, and 3 bases lay outside the gene matches. The CDR3 consists of 17 residues. Looked up from germline, CDR1 is SNHLY and CDR2 is FYNNEI. Based on the CDR3 plus reference TRBV2 and TRBJ2-1, the full variable domain is EPEVTQTPSHQVTQMGQEVILRCVPISNHLYFYWYRQILGQKVEFLVSFYNNEISEKSEIFDDQFSVERPDGSNFTLKIRSTKLEDSAMYFCASSEVASGRAYNEQFFGPGTRLTVL.

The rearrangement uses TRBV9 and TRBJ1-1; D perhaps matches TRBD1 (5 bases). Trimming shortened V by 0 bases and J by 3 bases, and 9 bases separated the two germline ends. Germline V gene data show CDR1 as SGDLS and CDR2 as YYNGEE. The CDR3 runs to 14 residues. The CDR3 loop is CASSVDGGDTEAFF. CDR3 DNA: TGTGCCAGCAGCGTAGACGGGGGGGACACTGAAGCTTTCTTT.

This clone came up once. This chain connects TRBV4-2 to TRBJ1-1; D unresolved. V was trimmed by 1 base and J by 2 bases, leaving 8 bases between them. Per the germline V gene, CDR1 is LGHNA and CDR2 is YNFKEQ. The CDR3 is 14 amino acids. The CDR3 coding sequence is TGTGCCAGCAGCCAAGGCCAAGACAACACTGAAGCTTTCTTT. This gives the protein CASSQGQDNTEAFF.

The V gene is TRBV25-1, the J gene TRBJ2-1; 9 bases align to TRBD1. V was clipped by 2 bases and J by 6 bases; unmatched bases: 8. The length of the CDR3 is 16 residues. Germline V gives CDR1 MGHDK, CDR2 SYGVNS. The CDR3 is CASSELKGQGSNEQFF. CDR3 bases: TGTGCCAGCAGTGAACTAAAGGGACAGGGAAGCAATGAGCAGTTCTTC.

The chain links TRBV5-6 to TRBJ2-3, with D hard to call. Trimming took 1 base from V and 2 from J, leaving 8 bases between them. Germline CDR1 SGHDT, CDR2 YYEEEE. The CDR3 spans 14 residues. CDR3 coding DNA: TGTGCCAGCAGCTTGTTGCAGAACACAGATACGCAGTATTTT. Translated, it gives CASSLLQNTDTQYF.

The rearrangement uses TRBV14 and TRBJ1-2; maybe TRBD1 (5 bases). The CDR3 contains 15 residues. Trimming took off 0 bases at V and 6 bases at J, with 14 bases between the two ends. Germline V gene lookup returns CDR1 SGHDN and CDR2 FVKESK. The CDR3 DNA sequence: TGTGCCAGCAGCCAAGACATTAGCGGGGGGAATGGCTACACCTTC. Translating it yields CASSQDISGGNGYTF.

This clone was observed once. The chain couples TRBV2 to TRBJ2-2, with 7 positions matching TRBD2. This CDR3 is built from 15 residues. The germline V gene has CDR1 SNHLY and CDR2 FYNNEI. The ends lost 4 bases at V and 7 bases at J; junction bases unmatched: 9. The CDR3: CASSVVGGPDGELFF. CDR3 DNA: TGTGCCAGCAGTGTGGTGGGAGGGCCCGACGGGGAGCTGTTTTTT.